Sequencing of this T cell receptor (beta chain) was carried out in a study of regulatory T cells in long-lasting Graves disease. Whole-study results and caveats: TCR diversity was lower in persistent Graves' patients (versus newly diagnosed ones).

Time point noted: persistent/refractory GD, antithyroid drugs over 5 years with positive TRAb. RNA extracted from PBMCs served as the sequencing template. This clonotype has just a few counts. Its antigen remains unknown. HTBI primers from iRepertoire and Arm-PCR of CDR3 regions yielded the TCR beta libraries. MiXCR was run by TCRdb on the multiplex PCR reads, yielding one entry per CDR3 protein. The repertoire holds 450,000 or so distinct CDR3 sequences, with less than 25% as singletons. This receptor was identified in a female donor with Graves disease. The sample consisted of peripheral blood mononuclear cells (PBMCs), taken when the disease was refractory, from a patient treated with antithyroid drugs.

The CDR3 loop is CASISLDMVQETQYF. The DNA for the CDR3 is TGTGCCAGCATTTCGTTGGATATGGTGCAAGAGACCCAGTACTTC. V and J are TRBV6-2 or TRBV6-3 and TRBJ2-5; D not certain. The CDR3 loop spans 15 amino acids. Per the germline V gene, CDR1 is MNHEY and CDR2 is SVGEGT. Trimming stripped 7 bases from V and 2 bases from J, with 17 bases between.